This T cell receptor (beta chain) was recovered during a study of CD8 T cells in ankylosing spondylitis. Findings and limits, study-wide: A CD8+ phenotype characterized the disease-linked clones, which were relatively rare in peripheral blood. Typical of ankylosing spondylitis blood, it appeared, was a TCR beta motif of several highly homologous variants. Existing reports had already noted some motif variants in reactive arthritis synovial fluid and blood. Disease-linked clones reportedly concentrated significantly in matched ankylosing spondylitis synovial fluid.

This clonotype appeared many times. Its target is not known. As the method for making TCR beta libraries, quantitative 5'-RACE with molecular barcodes was used. Via MiXCR, TCRdb re-called the 5' RACE reads, giving one row per CDR3 protein. The sample contains fewer than 550,000 distinct CDR3 sequences, 5.3% of which appear only once. Sequencing was carried out using blood, either unsorted or a sorted T cell fraction (not recorded which). This receptor was taken from a male donor with ankylosing spondylitis.

The CDR3 loop is CSVASGRSRETQYF. CDR3 DNA sequence: TGCAGCGTTGCTAGCGGGAGAAGTAGAGAGACCCAGTACTTC. The chain joins TRBV29-1 to TRBJ2-5; the match to TRBD2 covers 10 bases. The CDR3 sequence is 14 residues long. The ends lost 4 bases at V and 4 bases at J; junction bases unmatched: 6. CDR1 is SQVTM and CDR2 is ANQGSEA in the germline V gene. Full variable domain (remainder filled in from reference TRBV29-1 and TRBJ2-5): SAVISQKPSRDICQRGTSLTIQCQVDSQVTMMFWYRQQPGQSLTLIATANQGSEATYESGFVIDKFPISRPNLTFSTLTVSNMSPEDSSIYLCSVASGRSRETQYFGPGTRLLVL.